This T cell receptor beta chain was sequenced during a study of CD8+ T cells in alopecia areata. Across the study: Twice daily, treated patients received 5 to 10 mg of oral tofacitinib. Tofacitinib was given for 6 to 18 months, then stopped for 6 months. General study findings and limits: Scalp samples also yield sequences from resident alphabeta T cells of normal skin.

As for this clone: Its antigen is not known.

CDR3 size: 15 residues. Germline V lookup: CDR1 MNHEY, CDR2 SVGAGI. The V gene lost 4 bases and the J gene lost 0 bases, with 10 bases spanning the gap. The authors extracted RNA and reverse transcribed it into cDNA as the sequencing template. Assay used: immunoSEQ multiplex PCR; TCRdb lists only in-frame clones, some missing. The sample contains around 69,000 clones, 55% to 75% of which appear only once. From alopecia areata patients, lesional scalp punch biopsies and peripheral blood were collected. This specimen consisted of CD8+ T cells sorted from blood, obtained at week 0. The clonotype comes from a human donor with alopecia areata. The chain joins TRBV6-5 to TRBJ2-1, with D tentatively TRBD1 (6 bases). The DNA of the CDR3 is TGTGCCAGCAGTTGGGACACGAGCTCCTACAATGAGCAGTTCTTC. Encoded protein: CASSWDTSSYNEQFF.